The next 2 T cell receptor beta chains were all read from a single sample in a study of graft-versus-host responses after intestinal transplantation. No antigens are known for them. Sequencing was performed with immunoSEQ multiplex PCR; in TCRdb, only in-frame clones are kept and a portion is missing. The sample consists of around 97,000 clones, 91% of them appearing once. The sample was unstimulated CD4+ T cells sorted from spleen or lymph node cells, taken before transplant. The source of these receptors is a human donor who was the organ donor for an intestinal transplant.

This chain uses TRBV5-1 with TRBJ2-1; possibly TRBD2 for D (6 bases). The CDR3 contains 14 residues. In germline, CDR1 is SGHRS, CDR2 YFSETQ. Deletions cut 4 bases from V and 8 bases from J, with 16 bases between. The DNA for the CDR3 is TGCGCCAGCAGCCCTCAGACTAGTAGCGATGAGCAGTTCTTC. The encoded protein is CASSPQTSSDEQFF. Full variable domain (rest looked up from reference TRBV5-1 and TRBJ2-1): KAGVTQTPRYLIKTRGQQVTLSCSPISGHRSVSWYQQTPGQGLQFLFEYFSETQRNKGNFPGRFSGRQFSNSRSEMNVSTLELGDSALYLCASSPQTSSDEQFFGPGTRLTVL.

This clone has a handful of counts. The V gene is TRBV5-8, the J gene TRBJ1-6, with TRBD1 matching over 7 bases. Trimming cost V 5 bases and J 9 bases; bases outside gene matches: 11. There are 15 residues in the CDR3. Germline CDR1 reads SGHTS; CDR2 reads YDEGEE. DNA for the CDR3: TGTGCCAGCAGGCGAAGACAGGGACTAGGTTCACCCCTCCACTTT. This translates into CASRRRQGLGSPLHF.